One sample yielded the 14 T cell receptor beta chains listed below, sequenced in a study of OX40 agonist ivuxolimab in advanced cancers. The assay was immunoSEQ multiplex PCR, and TCRdb's table has in-frame clones only and misses some. The sample has about 67,000 clones, approximately 90% seen once. Here the sequenced sample was CD4+ or CD8+ T cells sorted from blood, taken in a trial of the OX40 agonist ivuxolimab. These receptors all come from an adult with an advanced solid tumor such as melanoma, head and neck, liver or kidney cancer.

The CDR3 DNA reads TGTGCCAGCCTCCGCTCCTACAATGAGCAGTTCTTC. Amino acids: CASLRSYNEQFF. J is TRBJ2-1 and V is TRBV6-6; D is unresolved. Germline assignment: CDR1 MNHNY and CDR2 SVGAGI (reference sequence). V gave up 8 bases and J gave up 0 bases, with 5 bases separating them. The CDR3 has 12 amino acids.

V is TRBV9 and J is TRBJ2-1; 9 nucleotides match TRBD2. CDR1 SGDLS and CDR2 YYNGEE come from the germline V gene. CDR3 length: 14 amino acids. Trimming removed 7 bases from V and 8 bases from J; junction bases left unmatched: 10. CDR3 nucleotides: TGTGCCAGCGGACCAGCGGGAGGAGGGGATGAGCAGTTCTTC. Its protein product is CASGPAGGGDEQFF.

V usage is TRBV2 and J usage is TRBJ2-7, with D uncertain. CDR1 and CDR2 (germline): SNHLY, FYNNEI. This CDR3 contains 10 residues. Trimming stripped 5 bases from V and 3 bases from J, with 2 bases between. The CDR3 nucleotides are TGTGCCAGCAGTAACTACGAGCAGTACTTC. Translated: CASSNYEQYF.

V usage is TRBV29-1 and J usage is TRBJ1-2; 9 positions agree with TRBD1. Germline-derived CDR1 and CDR2 are SQVTM and ANQGSEA. Trimming removed 2 bases from V and 8 bases from J; junction bases left unmatched: 6. The CDR3 extends over 13 amino acids. CDR3 protein: CSVERGDREGYTF. Written as DNA, the CDR3 is TGCAGCGTTGAAAGGGGGGACAGGGAGGGCTACACCTTC.

V usage is TRBV14 and J usage is TRBJ2-7; TRBD2 aligns across 7 bases. The CDR3 totals 16 residues. The ends lost 1 base at V and 3 bases at J; junction bases unmatched: 9. Germline CDR1 SGHDN, CDR2 FVKESK. This CDR3 reads CASSQGLREAGYEQYF. CDR3 coding DNA: TGTGCCAGCAGCCAAGGCCTTCGGGAGGCGGGCTACGAGCAGTACTTC.

J is TRBJ2-1 and V is TRBV28, with TRBD1 matching over 10 bases. V lost 2 bases, J lost 15 bases, and 10 bases stayed unmatched. The CDR3 covers 14 residues. The germline V gene encodes CDR1 MDHEN and CDR2 SYDVKM. In DNA form, the CDR3 reads TGTGCCAGCAGTTTAGCCCTTGACAGGGGGCCGGTGTTCTTC. It yields the protein CASSLALDRGPVFF. Together with reference TRBV28 and TRBJ2-1, the CDR3 gives the full variable domain: DVKVTQSSRYLVKRTGEKVFLECVQDMDHENMFWYRQDPGLGLRLIYFSYDVKMKEKGDIPEGYSVSREKKERFSLILESASTNQTSMYLCASSLALDRGPVFFGPGTRLTVL.

This clone was recorded only once. The chain joins TRBV18 to TRBJ2-7, with 7 bases matching TRBD1. The V gene end was trimmed by 0 bases and the J gene end by 5 bases; junction bases not matched to a gene: 10. The CDR3 has 16 residues. CDR1 is KGHSH, CDR2 LQKENI, per germline. CDR3 amino acids: CASSPPDQGVFHEQYF. The CDR3 DNA follows: TGTGCCAGCTCACCACCGGATCAGGGGGTATTCCACGAGCAGTACTTC.

The V and J genes are TRBV7-9 and TRBJ2-2; 11 nucleotides match TRBD2. Germline V CDR1 and CDR2: SEHNR, FQNEAQ (reference sequence). CDR3 length equals 14 residues. With 7 bases clipped from V and 7 bases from J, the junction kept 5 bases outside the gene matches. DNA of the CDR3: TGTGCCAGCATCAGGACTAGCGGGTTCGGGGAGCTGTTTTTT. Residues: CASIRTSGFGELFF.

This clone was observed a single time. V and J are TRBV28 and TRBJ2-7, with D tentatively TRBD1 (5 bases). Trimming took 6 bases from V and 0 from J, leaving 9 bases between them. Germline CDR1 is MDHEN and CDR2 is SYDVKM. The CDR3 is made up of 13 amino acids. The CDR3 DNA follows: TGTGCCAGCAGATCGACAGACTCCTACGAGCAGTACTTC. This sequence encodes CASRSTDSYEQYF.

This sequence joins TRBV7-9 and TRBJ2-1, with a weak D call TRBD2 (6 bases). Germline values: CDR1 SEHNR, CDR2 FQNEAQ (reference sequence). V shed 1 base and J shed 9 bases, with 13 bases lying between them. This CDR3 comprises 14 residues. The CDR3 bases are TGTGCCAGCAGCTTAGGACTAGGTCTGGCTGAGCAGTTCTTC. This gives the protein CASSLGLGLAEQFF.

The chain uses TRBV6-1 and TRBJ2-1; the D gene is possibly TRBD1 (6 bases). The CDR3 length is 15 residues. Per the germline V gene, CDR1 is MNHNS and CDR2 is SASEGT. Deletions cut 6 bases from V and 3 bases from J, with 15 bases between. The CDR3 DNA is TGTGCCAGCAGCGTAAAGGGGGAGCTCTACAATGAGCAGTTCTTC. Translated: CASSVKGELYNEQFF.

With regard to this clone: This same CDR3 is encoded by further DNA sequences in the sample. In DNA form, the CDR3 reads TGTGCCAGCAGTTTCAGCCCGAACACCGGGGAGCTGTTTTTT. This codes for CASSFSPNTGELFF. The rearrangement links TRBV27 to TRBJ2-2; D gene unclear. Germline V gives CDR1 MNHEY, CDR2 SMNVEV (reference sequence). The CDR3 length is 14 residues. Trimming left V 3 bases short and J 0 bases short, with 5 bases between.

The rearrangement uses TRBV19 and TRBJ2-7; D is possibly TRBD2 (6 bases). V lost 4 bases to trimming and J lost 7 bases, with 14 bases between them. CDR3 length: 13 amino acids. The germline gives CDR1 LNHDA, CDR2 SQIVND (reference sequence). CDR3 sequence: CASSTHHGGEQYF. In nucleotides, the CDR3 is TGTGCCAGTAGTACTCACCATGGGGGGGAGCAGTACTTC.

The chain is built from TRBV4-2 and TRBJ1-4; D not certain. The CDR3 extends over 15 amino acids. The V and J ends lost 0 bases and 0 bases respectively, with 5 bases between them. From germline, CDR1 is LGHNA and CDR2 YNFKEQ. In DNA, the CDR3 is TGTGCCAGCAGCCAAGACGGGCCAACTAATGAAAAACTGTTTTTT. This gives the protein CASSQDGPTNEKLFF.